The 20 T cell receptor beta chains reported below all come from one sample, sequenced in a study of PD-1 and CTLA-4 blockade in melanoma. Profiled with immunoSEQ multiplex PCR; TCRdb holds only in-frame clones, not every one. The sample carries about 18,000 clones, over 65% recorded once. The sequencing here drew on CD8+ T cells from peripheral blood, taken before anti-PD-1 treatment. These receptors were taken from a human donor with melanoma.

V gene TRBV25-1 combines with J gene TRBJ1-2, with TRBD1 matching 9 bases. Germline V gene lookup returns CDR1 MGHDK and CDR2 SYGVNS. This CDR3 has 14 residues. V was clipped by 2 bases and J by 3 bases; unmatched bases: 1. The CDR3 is CASSEGTGYYGYTF. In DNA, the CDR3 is TGTGCCAGCAGTGAAGGGACAGGGTACTATGGCTACACCTTC.

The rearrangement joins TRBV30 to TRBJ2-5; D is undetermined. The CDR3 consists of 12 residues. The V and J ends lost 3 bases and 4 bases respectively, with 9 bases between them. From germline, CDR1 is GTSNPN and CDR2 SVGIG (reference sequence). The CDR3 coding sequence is TGTGCCTGGAGGGACGTGCTAGAGACCCAGTACTTC. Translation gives CAWRDVLETQYF.

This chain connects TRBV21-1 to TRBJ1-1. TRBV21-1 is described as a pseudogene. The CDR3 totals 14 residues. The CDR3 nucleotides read TGTGCCATGAGACGAGGTGGGGGGGCTCCTGAAGCTTTCTTT. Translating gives CAMRRGGGAPEAFF.

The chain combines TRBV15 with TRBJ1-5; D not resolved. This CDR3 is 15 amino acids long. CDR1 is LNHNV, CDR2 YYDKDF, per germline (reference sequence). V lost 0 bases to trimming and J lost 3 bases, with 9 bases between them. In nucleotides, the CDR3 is TGTGCCACCAGCAGAGATCGGCAGTACAATCAGCCCCAGCATTTT. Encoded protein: CATSRDRQYNQPQHF.

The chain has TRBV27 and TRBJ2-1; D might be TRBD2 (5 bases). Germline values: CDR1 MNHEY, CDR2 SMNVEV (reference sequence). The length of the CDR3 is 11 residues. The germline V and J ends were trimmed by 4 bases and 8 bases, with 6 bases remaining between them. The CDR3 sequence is CASSWRDEQFF. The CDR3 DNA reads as TGTGCCAGCAGTTGGCGGGATGAGCAGTTCTTC.

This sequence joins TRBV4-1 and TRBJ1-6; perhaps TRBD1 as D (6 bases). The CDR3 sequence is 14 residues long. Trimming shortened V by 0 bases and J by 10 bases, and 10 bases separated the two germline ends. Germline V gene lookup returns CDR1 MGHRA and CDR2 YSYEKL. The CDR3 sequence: CASSQEGGGSPLHF. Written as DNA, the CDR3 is TGCGCCAGCAGCCAAGAAGGGGGAGGCTCACCCCTCCACTTT.

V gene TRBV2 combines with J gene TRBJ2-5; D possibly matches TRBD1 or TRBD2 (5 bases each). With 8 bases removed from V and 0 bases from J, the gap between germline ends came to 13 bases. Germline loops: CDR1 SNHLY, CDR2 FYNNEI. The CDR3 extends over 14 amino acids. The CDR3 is CASLGVGDQETQYF. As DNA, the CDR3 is TGTGCCAGCCTGGGGGTGGGGGACCAAGAGACCCAGTACTTC.

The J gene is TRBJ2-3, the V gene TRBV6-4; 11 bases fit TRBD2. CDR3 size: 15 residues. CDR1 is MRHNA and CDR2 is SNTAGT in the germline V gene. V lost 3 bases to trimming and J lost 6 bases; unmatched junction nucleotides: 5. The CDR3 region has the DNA TGTGCCAGCAGTGATACTAGCGGGAGCCTGGATACGCAGTATTTT. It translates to CASSDTSGSLDTQYF.

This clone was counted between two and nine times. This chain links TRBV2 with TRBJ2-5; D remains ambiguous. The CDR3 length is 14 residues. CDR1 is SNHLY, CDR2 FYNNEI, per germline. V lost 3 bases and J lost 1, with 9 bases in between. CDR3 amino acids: CASSDKAFQETQYF. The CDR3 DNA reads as TGTGCCAGCAGTGATAAGGCATTCCAAGAGACCCAGTACTTC.

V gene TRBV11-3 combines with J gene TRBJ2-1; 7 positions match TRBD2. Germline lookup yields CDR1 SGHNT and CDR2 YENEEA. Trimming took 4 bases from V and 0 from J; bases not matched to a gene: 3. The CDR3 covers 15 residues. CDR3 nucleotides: TGTGCCAGCAGCTCCCGGACTAGCTCCTACAATGAGCAGTTCTTC. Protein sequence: CASSSRTSSYNEQFF.

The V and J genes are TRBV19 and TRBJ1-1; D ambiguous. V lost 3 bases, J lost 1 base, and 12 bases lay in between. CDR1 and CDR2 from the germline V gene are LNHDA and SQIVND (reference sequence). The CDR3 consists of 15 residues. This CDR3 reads CASSILGSPNTEAFF. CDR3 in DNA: TGTGCCAGTAGTATTCTGGGCAGTCCGAACACTGAAGCTTTCTTT. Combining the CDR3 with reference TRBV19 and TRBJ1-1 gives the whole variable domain DGGITQSPKYLFRKEGQNVTLSCEQNLNHDAMYWYRQDPGQGLRLIYYSQIVNDFQKGDIAEGYSVSREKKESFPLTVTSAQKNPTAFYLCASSILGSPNTEAFFGQGTRLTVV.

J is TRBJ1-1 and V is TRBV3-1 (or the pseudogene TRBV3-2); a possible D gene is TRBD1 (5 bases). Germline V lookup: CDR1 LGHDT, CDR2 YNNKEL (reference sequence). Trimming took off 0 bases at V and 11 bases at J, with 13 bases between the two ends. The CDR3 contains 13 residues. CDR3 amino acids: CASSQDRGKSAFF. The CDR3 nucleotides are TGTGCCAGCAGCCAAGACCGGGGGAAGTCGGCTTTCTTT.

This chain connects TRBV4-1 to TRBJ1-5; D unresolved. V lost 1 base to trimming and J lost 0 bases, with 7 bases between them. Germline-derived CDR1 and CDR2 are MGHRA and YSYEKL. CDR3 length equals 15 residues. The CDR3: CASSQAQDSNQPQHF. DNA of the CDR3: TGCGCCAGCAGCCAAGCCCAGGATAGCAATCAGCCCCAGCATTTT.

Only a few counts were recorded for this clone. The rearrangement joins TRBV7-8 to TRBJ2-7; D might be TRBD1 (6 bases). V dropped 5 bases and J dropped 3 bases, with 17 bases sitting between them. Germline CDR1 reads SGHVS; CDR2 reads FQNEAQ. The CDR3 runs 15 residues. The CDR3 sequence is CASSVGTTSYYEQYF. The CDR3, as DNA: TGTGCCAGCAGCGTAGGGACAACTTCCTACTACGAGCAGTACTTC. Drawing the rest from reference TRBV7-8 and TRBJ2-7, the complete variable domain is GAGVSQSPRYKVAKRGQDVALRCDPISGHVSLFWYQQALGQGPEFLTYFQNEAQLDKSGLPSDRFFAERPEGSVSTLKIQRTQQEDSAVYLCASSVGTTSYYEQYFGPGTRLTVT.

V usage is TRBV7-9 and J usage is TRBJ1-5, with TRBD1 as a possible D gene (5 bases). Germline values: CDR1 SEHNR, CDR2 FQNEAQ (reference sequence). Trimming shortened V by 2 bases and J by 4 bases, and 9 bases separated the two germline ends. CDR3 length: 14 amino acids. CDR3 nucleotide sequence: TGTGCCAGCAGCTTACAGGGAGAGAATCAGCCCCAGCATTTT. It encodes CASSLQGENQPQHF.

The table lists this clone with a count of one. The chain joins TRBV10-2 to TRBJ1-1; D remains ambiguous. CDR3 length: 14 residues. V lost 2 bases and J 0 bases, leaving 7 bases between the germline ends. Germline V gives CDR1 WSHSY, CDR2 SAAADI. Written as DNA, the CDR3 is TGCGCCAGCAGTGAGGAGGGCCTGAACACTGAAGCTTTCTTT. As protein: CASSEEGLNTEAFF.

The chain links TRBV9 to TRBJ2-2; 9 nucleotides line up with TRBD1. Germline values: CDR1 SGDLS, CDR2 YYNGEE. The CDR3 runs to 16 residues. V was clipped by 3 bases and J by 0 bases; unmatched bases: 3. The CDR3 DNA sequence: TGTGCCAGCAGCGGCCGACAGGGGGCGAACACCGGGGAGCTGTTTTTT. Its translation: CASSGRQGANTGELFF.

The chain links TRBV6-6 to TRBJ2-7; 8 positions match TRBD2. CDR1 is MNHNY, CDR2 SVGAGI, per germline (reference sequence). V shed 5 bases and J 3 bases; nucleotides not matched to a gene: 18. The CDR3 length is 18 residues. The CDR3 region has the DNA TGTGCCAGCAGTCCTTACCCCCTCCCACTAGCGGACAGCTACGAGCAGTACTTC. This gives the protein CASSPYPLPLADSYEQYF.

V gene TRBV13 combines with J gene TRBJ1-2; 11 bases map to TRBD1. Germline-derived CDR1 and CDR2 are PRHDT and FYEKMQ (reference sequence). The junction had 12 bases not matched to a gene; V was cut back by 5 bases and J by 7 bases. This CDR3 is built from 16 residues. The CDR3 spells CASSPLQDRGRIGYTF. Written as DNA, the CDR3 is TGTGCCAGCAGCCCTCTTCAGGACAGGGGGCGAATTGGCTACACCTTC.

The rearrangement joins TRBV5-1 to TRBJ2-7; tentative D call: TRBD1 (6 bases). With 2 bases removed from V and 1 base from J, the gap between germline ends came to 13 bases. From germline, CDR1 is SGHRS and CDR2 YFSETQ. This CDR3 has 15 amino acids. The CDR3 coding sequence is TGCGCCAGCAGCTTAGGCCAGGGGTTTTCCTACGAGCAGTACTTC. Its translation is CASSLGQGFSYEQYF.